One and the same sample provided the 8 T cell receptor beta chains below, sequenced in a study of T cell changes during pregnancy in multiple sclerosis. Libraries were prepared by immunoSEQ multiplex PCR; TCRdb keeps only in-frame clonotypes and omits some of them. Here the sample spans 40,000 to 45,000 clones, about 88% being singletons. Source: CD4+ T cells from peripheral blood mononuclear cells, taken in the first trimester of pregnancy. The receptor source for this set is a female donor with multiple sclerosis, enrolled in a pregnancy study.

V usage is TRBV29-1 and J usage is TRBJ1-1; no reliable D call. V lost 5 bases and J lost 1, with 8 bases in between. Germline V gene sequence: CDR1 SQVTM, CDR2 ANQGSEA. The CDR3 consists of 12 residues. CDR3: CSVLQSNTEAFF. The CDR3 nucleotides read TGCAGCGTTCTCCAGTCGAACACTGAAGCTTTCTTT.

The CDR3 sequence is CAWSGVSLPRNTEAFF. CDR3 DNA: TGTGCCTGGAGTGGAGTCTCCCTACCTAGGAACACTGAAGCTTTCTTT. The chain combines TRBV30 with TRBJ1-1; no clear D gene. Germline V lookup: CDR1 GTSNPN, CDR2 SVGIG (reference sequence). This CDR3 is built from 16 residues. V was cut by 1 base and J by 1 base, with 16 bases left in between.

The chain recombines TRBV5-1 with TRBJ2-4; 9 bases line up with TRBD2. After removal of 3 bases from V and 6 bases from J, the junction contained 7 bases not matched to a gene. Germline V gene data show CDR1 as SGHRS and CDR2 as YFSETQ. There are 15 residues in the CDR3. The CDR3 protein is CASSSRAGGVNIQYF. DNA of the CDR3: TGCGCCAGCAGCTCTCGAGCGGGAGGTGTAAACATTCAGTACTTC.

The rearrangement uses TRBV2 and TRBJ2-1, with D uncertain. CDR1 and CDR2 (germline): SNHLY, FYNNEI. There are 13 residues in the CDR3. Trimming shortened V by 5 bases and J by 0 bases, and 5 bases separated the two germline ends. The CDR3 nucleotides are TGTGCCAGCAGTCAATTCTCCTACAATGAGCAGTTCTTC. Its translation: CASSQFSYNEQFF.

The rearrangement links TRBV2 to TRBJ1-2, with 7 bases matching TRBD1. Per germline, CDR1 SNHLY and CDR2 FYNNEI. There are 13 residues in the CDR3. Germline trimming cut 6 bases from V and 2 bases from J; bases unmatched to any gene: 3. This CDR3 is CASREQGNYGYTF. The CDR3 bases are TGTGCCAGCAGGGAACAGGGGAACTATGGCTACACCTTC. Full variable domain (rest looked up from reference TRBV2 and TRBJ1-2): EPEVTQTPSHQVTQMGQEVILRCVPISNHLYFYWYRQILGQKVEFLVSFYNNEISEKSEIFDDQFSVERPDGSNFTLKIRSTKLEDSAMYFCASREQGNYGYTFGSGTRLTVV.

This chain uses TRBV30 with TRBJ2-5; 7 bases agree with TRBD1. The CDR3 consists of 12 residues. With V trimmed by 3 bases and J by 13 bases, 11 bases remained unmatched. The germline V gene has CDR1 GTSNPN and CDR2 SVGIG (reference sequence). The CDR3 here is CAWSHEPGQPYF. For the CDR3, the DNA is TGTGCCTGGAGCCATGAACCGGGACAGCCGTACTTC.

The rearrangement uses TRBV6-4 and TRBJ2-7, with a possible D match to TRBD2 (5 bases). V was cut by 4 bases and J by 6 bases, with 13 bases left in between. The CDR3 totals 13 residues. From germline, CDR1 is MRHNA and CDR2 SNTAGT. This CDR3 reads CASSAEVGGEQYF. CDR3 DNA: TGTGCCAGCAGTGCGGAGGTAGGCGGCGAGCAGTACTTC.

The V and J genes are TRBV5-1 and TRBJ2-5, with D possibly being TRBD1 (9 bases). Trimming took off 6 bases at V and 4 bases at J, with 16 bases between the two ends. Germline values: CDR1 SGHRS, CDR2 YFSETQ. The CDR3 consists of 14 residues. This chain's CDR3 is CASTGGTGRETQYF. The CDR3 bases are TGCGCCAGCACGGGAGGGACAGGGCGAGAGACCCAGTACTTC.